These 8 T cell receptor beta chains came from one sample sequenced in a study of shared clonotypes between healthy human individuals. Clones were read by immunoSEQ multiplex PCR, and TCRdb kept only the in-frame ones, dropping some. The repertoire consists of 950,000 to 1,100,000 clones, with 75% occurring once and the leading ten covering roughly 1.5%. Sequencing used memory CD4+ T cells sorted from blood. Subset here: CD45RA-negative fraction. Receptor source: a man younger than 30 in good health.

Remarks on this clone: Within the sample, other DNA sequences also encode this same CDR3. The chain employs TRBV18 and TRBJ2-5; possibly TRBD2 for D (5 bases). V lost 2 bases and J lost 4, with 11 bases in between. CDR1 is KGHSH and CDR2 is LQKENI in the germline V gene. The CDR3 is 14 amino acids. CDR3: CASSPLAGGETQYF. CDR3 DNA: TGTGCCAGCTCACCATTGGCCGGAGGAGAGACCCAGTACTTC.

This clone was counted between two and nine times. Germline and junction disagree at one end, which may indicate a read error. The J gene is TRBJ2-7, the V gene TRBV15; 7 bases match TRBD1. This CDR3 is 14 amino acids long. The V gene's germline CDR1 is LNHNV and CDR2 YYDKDF (reference sequence). In DNA, the CDR3 is TGTGCAACCAAAAAGGACACAGGGGCCTACGAGCAGTACTTC. The encoded protein is CATKKDTGAYEQYF.

The chain couples TRBV2 to TRBJ2-7; D not resolved. Germline assignment: CDR1 SNHLY and CDR2 FYNNEI. Deletions cut 6 bases from V and 5 bases from J, with 8 bases between. This CDR3 is built from 11 residues. The CDR3 loop reads CASSPADEQYF. CDR3 in DNA: TGTGCCAGCAGCCCGGCGGACGAGCAGTACTTC.

The chain recombines TRBV5-1 with TRBJ1-1; 7 bases are shared with TRBD1. Germline V gene sequence: CDR1 SGHRS, CDR2 YFSETQ. The ends lost 4 bases at V and 0 bases at J; junction bases unmatched: 6. This CDR3 region has 15 residues. The CDR3 reads CASSHDRVMNTEAFF. CDR3 DNA sequence: TGCGCCAGCAGCCACGACAGGGTCATGAACACTGAAGCTTTCTTT.

Note on this clone: Distinct nucleotide sequences in the sample also encode this CDR3. V usage is TRBV18 and J usage is TRBJ1-1; D gene unclear. Trimming took 2 bases from V and 0 from J, leaving 7 bases between them. The V gene's germline CDR1 is KGHSH and CDR2 LQKENI. There are 14 residues in the CDR3. CDR3 DNA sequence: TGTGCCAGCTCACCAGGTCCCATGAACACTGAAGCTTTCTTT. Protein sequence: CASSPGPMNTEAFF.

The chain couples TRBV11-2 to TRBJ2-7; TRBD2 aligns across 12 bases. The CDR3 totals 14 residues. CDR1 is SGHAT, CDR2 FQNNGV, per germline. V was pared by 5 bases and J by 3 bases, with 2 bases of the junction left unmatched. CDR3 loop: CASSRLAGDYEQYF. As DNA, the CDR3 is TGTGCCAGCAGCAGACTAGCGGGGGACTACGAGCAGTACTTC.

On this clone: A much larger clone lies a single base off, so this may be a read error. The chain employs TRBV10-2 and TRBJ2-3; the match to TRBD2 covers 14 bases. After removal of 9 bases from V and 8 bases from J, the junction contained 10 bases not matched to a gene. CDR1 is WSHSY and CDR2 is SAAADI in the germline V gene. The CDR3 extends over 15 amino acids. As DNA, the CDR3 is TGCGCCAGTACCGGACTAGCGGGAGGTCCAGGTACGCAGTATTTT. It translates to CASTGLAGGPGTQYF.

This clone showed up many times. The CDR3 sequence is CASSPMTSGSTGELFF. As DNA, the CDR3 is TGTGCCAGCAGCCCCATGACTAGCGGGAGTACCGGGGAGCTGTTTTTT. The chain couples TRBV11-2 to TRBJ2-2; 12 bases match TRBD2. With 5 bases clipped from V and 5 bases from J, the junction kept 6 bases outside the gene matches. Germline V gene lookup returns CDR1 SGHAT and CDR2 FQNNGV. This CDR3 has 16 residues.